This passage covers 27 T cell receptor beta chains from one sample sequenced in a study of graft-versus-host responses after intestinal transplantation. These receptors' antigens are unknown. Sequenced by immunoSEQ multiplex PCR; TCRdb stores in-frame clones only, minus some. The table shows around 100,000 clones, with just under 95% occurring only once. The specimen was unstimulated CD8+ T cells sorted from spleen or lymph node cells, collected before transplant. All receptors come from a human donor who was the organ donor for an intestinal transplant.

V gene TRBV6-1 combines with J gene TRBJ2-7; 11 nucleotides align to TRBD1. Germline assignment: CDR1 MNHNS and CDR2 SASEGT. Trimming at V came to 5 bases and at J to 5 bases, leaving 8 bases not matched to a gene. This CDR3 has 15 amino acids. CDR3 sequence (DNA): TGTGCCAGCAGTCTCCCGGGACAGGGGGTGCACGAGCAGTACTTC. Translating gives CASSLPGQGVHEQYF.

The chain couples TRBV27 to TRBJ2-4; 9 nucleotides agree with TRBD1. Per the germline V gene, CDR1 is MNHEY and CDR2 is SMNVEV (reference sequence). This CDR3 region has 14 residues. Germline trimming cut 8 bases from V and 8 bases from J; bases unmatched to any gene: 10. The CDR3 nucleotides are TGTGCCAGCCAACAGGGGGCTGGGGGGGACATTCAGTACTTC. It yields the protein CASQQGAGGDIQYF.

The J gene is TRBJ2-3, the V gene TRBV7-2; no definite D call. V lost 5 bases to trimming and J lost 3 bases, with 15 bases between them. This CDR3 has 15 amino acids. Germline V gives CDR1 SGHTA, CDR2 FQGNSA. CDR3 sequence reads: CASSQGETVTDTQYF. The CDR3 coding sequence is TGTGCCAGCAGCCAAGGAGAGACTGTAACAGATACGCAGTATTTT.

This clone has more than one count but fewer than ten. The CDR3 DNA sequence: TGTGCCAGCGGATTAATCGGCGGCTACGAGCAGTACTTC. Its protein product is CASGLIGGYEQYF. This chain uses TRBV27 with TRBJ2-7; D is unclear. V was shortened by 8 bases and J by 3 bases, with 14 bases between the two germline ends. Looked up from germline, CDR1 is MNHEY and CDR2 is SMNVEV (reference sequence). The CDR3 length is 13 residues.

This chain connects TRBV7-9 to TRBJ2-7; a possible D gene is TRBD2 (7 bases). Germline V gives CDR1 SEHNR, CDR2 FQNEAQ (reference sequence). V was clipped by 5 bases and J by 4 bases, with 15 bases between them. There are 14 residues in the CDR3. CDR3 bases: TGTGCCAGCAGCGGACCGGGGAGGGGGTACGAGCAGTACTTC. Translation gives CASSGPGRGYEQYF.

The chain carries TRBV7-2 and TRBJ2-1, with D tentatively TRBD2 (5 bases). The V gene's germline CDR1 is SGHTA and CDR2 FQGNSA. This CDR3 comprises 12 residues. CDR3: CAGSSSYNEQFF. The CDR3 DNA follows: TGTGCGGGGAGTAGCTCCTACAATGAGCAGTTCTTC. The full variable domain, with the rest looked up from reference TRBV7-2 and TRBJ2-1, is GAGVSQSPSNKVTEKGKDVELRCDPISGHTALYWYRQSLGQGLEFLIYFQGNSAPDKSGLPSDRFSAERTGGSVSTLTIQRTQQEDSAVYLCAGSSSYNEQFFGPGTRLTVL.

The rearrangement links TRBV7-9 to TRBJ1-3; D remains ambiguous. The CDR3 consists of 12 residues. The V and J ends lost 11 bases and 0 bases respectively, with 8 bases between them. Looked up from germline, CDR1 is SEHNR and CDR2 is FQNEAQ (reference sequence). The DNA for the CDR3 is TGTGCCGAGCGGCCCTCTGGAAACACCATATATTTT. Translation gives CAERPSGNTIYF.

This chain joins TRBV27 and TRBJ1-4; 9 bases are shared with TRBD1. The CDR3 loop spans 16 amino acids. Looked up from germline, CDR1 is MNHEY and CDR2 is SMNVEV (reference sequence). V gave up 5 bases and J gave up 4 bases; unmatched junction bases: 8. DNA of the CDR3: TGTGCCAGCAGTAGTTACAGGGGGCCGGGTAATGAAAAACTGTTTTTT. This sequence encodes CASSSYRGPGNEKLFF.

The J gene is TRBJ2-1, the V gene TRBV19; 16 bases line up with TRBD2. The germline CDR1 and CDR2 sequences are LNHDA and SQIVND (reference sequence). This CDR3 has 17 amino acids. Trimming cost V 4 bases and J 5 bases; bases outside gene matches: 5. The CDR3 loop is CASSTGLAGGPHNEQFF. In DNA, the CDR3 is TGTGCCAGTAGTACGGGACTAGCGGGAGGGCCCCACAATGAGCAGTTCTTC. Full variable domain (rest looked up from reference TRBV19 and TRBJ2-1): DGGITQSPKYLFRKEGQNVTLSCEQNLNHDAMYWYRQDPGQGLRLIYYSQIVNDFQKGDIAEGYSVSREKKESFPLTVTSAQKNPTAFYLCASSTGLAGGPHNEQFFGPGTRLTVL.

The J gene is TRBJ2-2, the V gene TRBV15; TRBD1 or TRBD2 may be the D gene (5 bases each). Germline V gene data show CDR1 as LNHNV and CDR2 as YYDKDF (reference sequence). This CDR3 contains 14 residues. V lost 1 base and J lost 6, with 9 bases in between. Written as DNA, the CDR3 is TGTGCCACCAGCAGAGTGGGACGTCCCGGGGAGCTGTTTTTT. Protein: CATSRVGRPGELFF.

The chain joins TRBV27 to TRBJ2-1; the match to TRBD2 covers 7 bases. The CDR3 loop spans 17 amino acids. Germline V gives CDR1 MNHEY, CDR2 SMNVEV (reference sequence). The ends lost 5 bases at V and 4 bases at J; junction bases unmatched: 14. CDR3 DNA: TGTGCCAGCAGTCCGGGCCTTAGCGGGCCAAGGTACAATGAGCAGTTCTTC. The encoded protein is CASSPGLSGPRYNEQFF.

CDR3 in amino acids: CASSQGGGQGRYNEQFF. The CDR3 nucleotides read TGCGCCAGCAGCCAAGGGGGGGGACAGGGTCGATACAATGAGCAGTTCTTC. The chain recombines TRBV4-1 with TRBJ2-1; TRBD1 aligns across 9 bases. The CDR3 sequence is 17 residues long. Germline-derived CDR1 and CDR2 are MGHRA and YSYEKL. The junction had 8 bases not matched to a gene; V was cut back by 1 base and J by 4 bases.

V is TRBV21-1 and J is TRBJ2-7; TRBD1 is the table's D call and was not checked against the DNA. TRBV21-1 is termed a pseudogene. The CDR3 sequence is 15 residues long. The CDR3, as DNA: TGTGCCAGCAGCAAAGCTATCGTAATGGGCGACGAGCAGTACTTC. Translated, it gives CASSKAIVMGDEQYF.

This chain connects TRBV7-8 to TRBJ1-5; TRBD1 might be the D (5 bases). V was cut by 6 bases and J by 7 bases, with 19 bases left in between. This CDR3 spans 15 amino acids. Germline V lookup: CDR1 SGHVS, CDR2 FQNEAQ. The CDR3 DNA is TGTGCCAGCAGTTTGGTACCGAGGGGAGGGCAGCCCCAGCATTTT. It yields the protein CASSLVPRGGQPQHF.

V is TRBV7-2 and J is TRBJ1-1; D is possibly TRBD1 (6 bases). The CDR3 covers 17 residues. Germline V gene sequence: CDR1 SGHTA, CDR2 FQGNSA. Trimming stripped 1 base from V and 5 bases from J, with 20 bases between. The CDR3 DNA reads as TGTGCCAGCAGCTTAGGCCCATCCCGGGGGCGAGGGACTGAAGCTTTCTTT. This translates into CASSLGPSRGRGTEAFF.

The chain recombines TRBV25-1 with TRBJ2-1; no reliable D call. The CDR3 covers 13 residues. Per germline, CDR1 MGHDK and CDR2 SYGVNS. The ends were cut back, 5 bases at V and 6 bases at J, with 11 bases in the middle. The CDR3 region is CASSTTTFNEQFF. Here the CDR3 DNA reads TGTGCCAGCAGTACCACTACCTTCAATGAGCAGTTCTTC.

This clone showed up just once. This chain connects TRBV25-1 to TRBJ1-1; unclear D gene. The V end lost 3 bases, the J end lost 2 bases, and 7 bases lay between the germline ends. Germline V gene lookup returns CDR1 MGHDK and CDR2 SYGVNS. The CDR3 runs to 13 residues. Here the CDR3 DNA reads TGTGCCAGCAGTGACCCAGGAAACACTGAAGCTTTCTTT. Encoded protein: CASSDPGNTEAFF. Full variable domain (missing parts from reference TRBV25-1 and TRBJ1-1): EADIYQTPRYLVIGTGKKITLECSQTMGHDKMYWYQQDPGMELHLIHYSYGVNSTEKGDLSSESTVSRIRTEHFPLTLESARPSHTSQYLCASSDPGNTEAFFGQGTRLTVV.

Here the CDR3 reads CASSSPPGPPETQYF. As DNA, the CDR3 is TGTGCCAGCAGCTCGCCGCCGGGACCCCCCGAGACCCAGTACTTC. This chain connects TRBV5-4 to TRBJ2-5; D tentatively fits TRBD1 or TRBD2 (5 bases each). Germline CDR1 is SGHNT and CDR2 is YYREEE (reference sequence). V lost 3 bases, J lost 5 bases, and 17 bases lay in between. The CDR3 covers 15 residues.

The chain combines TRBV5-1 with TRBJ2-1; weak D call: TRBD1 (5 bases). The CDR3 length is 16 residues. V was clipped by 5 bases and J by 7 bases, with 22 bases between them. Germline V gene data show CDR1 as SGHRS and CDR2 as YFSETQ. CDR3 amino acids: CASSFHRFTDENEQFF. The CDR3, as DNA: TGCGCCAGCAGTTTTCACAGGTTCACGGATGAGAATGAGCAGTTCTTC.

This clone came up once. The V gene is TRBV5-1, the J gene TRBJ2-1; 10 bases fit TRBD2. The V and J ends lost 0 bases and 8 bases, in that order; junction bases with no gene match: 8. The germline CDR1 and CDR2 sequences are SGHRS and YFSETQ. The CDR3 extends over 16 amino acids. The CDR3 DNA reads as TGCGCCAGCAGCTTGGAGCTAGCGGGAGTTGGTGATGAGCAGTTCTTC. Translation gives CASSLELAGVGDEQFF. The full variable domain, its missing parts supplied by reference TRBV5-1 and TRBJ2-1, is KAGVTQTPRYLIKTRGQQVTLSCSPISGHRSVSWYQQTPGQGLQFLFEYFSETQRNKGNFPGRFSGRQFSNSRSEMNVSTLELGDSALYLCASSLELAGVGDEQFFGPGTRLTVL.

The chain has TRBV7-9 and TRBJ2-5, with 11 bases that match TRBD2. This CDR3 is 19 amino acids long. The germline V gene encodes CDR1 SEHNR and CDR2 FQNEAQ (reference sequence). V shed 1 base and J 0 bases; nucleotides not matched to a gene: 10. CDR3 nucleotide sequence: TGTGCCAGCAGCTTAGGGACAGGGACTAGCGGACCGTACCAAGAGACCCAGTACTTC. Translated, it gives CASSLGTGTSGPYQETQYF.

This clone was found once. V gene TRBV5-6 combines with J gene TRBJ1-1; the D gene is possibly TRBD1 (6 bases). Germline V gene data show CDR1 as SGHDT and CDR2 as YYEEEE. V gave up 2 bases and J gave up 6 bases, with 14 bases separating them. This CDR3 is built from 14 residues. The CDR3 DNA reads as TGTGCCAGCAGCTTCATTCAAGGGACATCTGAAGCTTTCTTT. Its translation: CASSFIQGTSEAFF. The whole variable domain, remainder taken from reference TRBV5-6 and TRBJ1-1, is DAGVTQSPTHLIKTRGQQVTLRCSPKSGHDTVSWYQQALGQGPQFIFQYYEEEERQRGNFPDRFSGHQFPNYSSELNVNALLLGDSALYLCASSFIQGTSEAFFGQGTRLTVV.

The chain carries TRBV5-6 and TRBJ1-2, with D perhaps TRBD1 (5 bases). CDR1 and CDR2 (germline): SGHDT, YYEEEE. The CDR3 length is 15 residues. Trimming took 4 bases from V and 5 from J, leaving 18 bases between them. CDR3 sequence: CASSQAGTDLYGYTF. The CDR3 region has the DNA TGTGCCAGCAGCCAAGCCGGGACTGACTTATATGGCTACACCTTC.

The CDR3 sequence: CASSHLGRRPDTQYF. Written as DNA, the CDR3 is TGTGCCAGCAGCCATCTCGGGAGGAGGCCAGATACGCAGTATTTT. The chain links TRBV14 to TRBJ2-3, with 7 bases aligning to TRBD2. Per germline, CDR1 SGHDN and CDR2 FVKESK. This CDR3 has 15 amino acids. The V segment lost 3 bases and the J segment 4 bases; nucleotides outside the gene matches: 7.

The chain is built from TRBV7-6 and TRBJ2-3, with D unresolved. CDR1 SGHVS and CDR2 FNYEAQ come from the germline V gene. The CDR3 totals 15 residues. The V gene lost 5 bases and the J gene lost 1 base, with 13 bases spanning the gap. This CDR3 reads CASSPTSRGTDTQYF. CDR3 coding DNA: TGTGCCAGCAGCCCAACAAGTAGGGGCACAGATACGCAGTATTTT.

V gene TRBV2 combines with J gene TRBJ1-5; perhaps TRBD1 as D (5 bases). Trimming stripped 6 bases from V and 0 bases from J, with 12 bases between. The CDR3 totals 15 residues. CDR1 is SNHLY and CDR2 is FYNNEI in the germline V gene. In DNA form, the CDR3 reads TGTGCCAGCAGACGAGGGACGGATAGCAATCAGCCCCAGCATTTT. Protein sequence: CASRRGTDSNQPQHF.

The chain's CDR3 is CASSSGLSTCPLCHEQFF. CDR3 sequence (DNA): TGTGCCAGCAGCTCCGGCCTATCCACTTGCCCCCTTTGCCATGAGCAGTTCTTC. The rearrangement links TRBV13 to TRBJ2-1, with D uncertain. The CDR3 covers 18 residues. Trimming left V 4 bases short and J 8 bases short, with 27 bases between. Germline loops: CDR1 PRHDT, CDR2 FYEKMQ (reference sequence).